This TCR beta chain comes out of a study of cytomegalovirus exposure and HLA in healthy donors. Whole-study results and caveats: Of the V segments, some could not be distinguished, including TRBV6-2 and TRBV6-3, and were excluded. In a later analysis, TCR beta V- and J-gene trimming showed a link to a missense DCLRE1C variant. Productive status was seen about 90% or about 30% of the time for most TCR beta V segments in an earlier analysis. Accurate prediction of most subjects' HLA-A and HLA-B alleles from TCR beta sequences was reported.

The length of the CDR3 is 13 residues. From germline, CDR1 is GTSNPN and CDR2 SVGIG (reference sequence). With 4 bases removed from V and 0 bases from J, the gap between germline ends came to 9 bases. A multiplex PCR was run with 60 Vbeta primers and 13 Jbeta primers. Sequencing used immunoSEQ multiplex PCR; TCRdb keeps in-frame clones, though not all of them. The table includes roughly 140,000 clones, 70% to 80% detected once. Turning to this clone: Antigen: not known.

The receptor's source is a man in his fifties in good health and CMV-seropositive. The sequenced sample was PBMCs. The chain carries TRBV30 and TRBJ1-1; D may be TRBD1 (5 bases). The CDR3 nucleotides are TGTGCCTGGACTCGACAGATGAACACTGAAGCTTTCTTT. This encodes CAWTRQMNTEAFF.